Sequencing of this T cell receptor (beta chain) was carried out in a study of blood T cell repertoires in COVID-19. Across the study: COVID-19 samples, acute and convalescent, were from the United States, Italy and Spain. The analysed material was cDNA or gDNA that came from T cells, B-cell-depleted T cells, or PBMCs.

Trimming at V came to 4 bases and at J to 5 bases, leaving 2 bases not matched to a gene. The CDR3 runs to 13 residues. Germline lookup yields CDR1 SGHVS and CDR2 FQNEAQ. In the original analysis: Reference gene primer amplification yielded estimated nucleated cell counts. Profiled with immunoSEQ multiplex PCR; TCRdb holds only in-frame clones, not every one. That table supplies the V and J calls and clone size; D and trimming were determined from the DNA. This table holds about 160,000 clones, 89% found once. Input material: peripheral blood. This clonotype was obtained from a man aged 55-75 years with acute or convalescent COVID-19. The chain employs TRBV7-8 and TRBJ1-1; 9 bases match TRBD1. The chain's CDR3 is CASSYRGRTEAFF. DNA for the CDR3: TGTGCCAGCAGCTACAGGGGGCGGACTGAAGCTTTCTTT. Based on the CDR3 plus reference TRBV7-8 and TRBJ1-1, the full variable domain is GAGVSQSPRYKVAKRGQDVALRCDPISGHVSLFWYQQALGQGPEFLTYFQNEAQLDKSGLPSDRFFAERPEGSVSTLKIQRTQQEDSAVYLCASSYRGRTEAFFGQGTRLTVV.